The sequence of this T cell receptor (beta chain) was determined in a study of cytomegalovirus exposure and HLA in healthy donors. The CDR3 totals 15 residues. Germline V lookup: CDR1 SEHNR, CDR2 FQNEAQ (reference sequence). With 0 bases removed from V and 2 bases from J, the gap between germline ends came to 5 bases. The study ran its PCR with 60 Vbeta and 13 Jbeta primers. The repertoire was sequenced with immunoSEQ multiplex PCR; TCRdb's copy has only in-frame clones and lacks some. Counted here are approximately 210,000 clones, roughly 78% occurring once; the ten biggest clones make up roughly 1.4%. Study-wide findings and caveats: A cluster of highly shared sequence variants was likely a sequencing artifact. V- and J-gene trimming in TCR beta was tied to a missense DCLRE1C variant by an analysis performed later.

On this clone itself: As yet, its antigen is unknown.

The TCR was taken from a girl aged 10-17 years in good health and CMV-seropositive. What was sequenced was PBMCs. The rearrangement links TRBV7-9 to TRBJ1-6; D remains ambiguous. The CDR3 region has the DNA TGTGCCAGCAGCTTAGCGGGAGCCTATAATTCACCCCTCCACTTT. It specifies CASSLAGAYNSPLHF.